The 26 T cell receptor beta chains listed next were all sequenced from one sample in a study of OX40 agonist ivuxolimab in advanced cancers. Sequencing was performed with immunoSEQ multiplex PCR; in TCRdb, only in-frame clones are kept and a portion is missing. The sample lists some 66,000 clones; 85% were seen once. Material: CD4+ or CD8+ T cells sorted from blood, obtained in a trial of the OX40 agonist ivuxolimab. The receptors were sampled from an adult with an advanced solid tumor such as melanoma, head and neck, liver or kidney cancer.

This chain connects TRBV5-6 to TRBJ1-1, with D tentatively TRBD1 (5 bases). This CDR3 has 13 residues. The germline V gene encodes CDR1 SGHDT and CDR2 YYEEEE. V was cut by 4 bases and J by 1 base, with 8 bases left in between. The CDR3 DNA reads TGTGCCAGCAGCCGGGACCAGAACACTGAAGCTTTCTTT. Amino acid sequence: CASSRDQNTEAFF.

In DNA form, the CDR3 reads TGTGCCAGCGGGAGGGGGCCCGGGGAGCTGTTTTTT. It specifies CASGRGPGELFF. The chain joins TRBV7-9 to TRBJ2-2; D tentatively reads TRBD1 or TRBD2 (7 bases each). V dropped 8 bases and J dropped 6 bases, with 10 bases sitting between them. CDR3 size: 12 residues. CDR1 is SEHNR and CDR2 is FQNEAQ in the germline V gene (reference sequence).

The chain employs TRBV28 and TRBJ2-5; 7 nucleotides match TRBD1. The CDR3 contains 14 residues. V lost 5 bases to trimming and J lost 1 base; unmatched junction nucleotides: 4. From germline, CDR1 is MDHEN and CDR2 SYDVKM. The CDR3 region is CASSPDRSQETQYF. The CDR3 nucleotides read TGTGCCAGCAGTCCGGACAGGAGCCAAGAGACCCAGTACTTC.

The J gene is TRBJ1-2, the V gene TRBV5-5, with TRBD1 matching over 10 bases. The CDR3 is made up of 16 amino acids. Germline values: CDR1 SGHKS, CDR2 YYEKEE (reference sequence). J gave up 2 bases and V 1 base, and 5 bases lay outside the gene matches. The CDR3 spells CASSLYVGQGNYGYTF. As DNA, the CDR3 is TGTGCCAGCAGCTTGTACGTGGGACAGGGGAACTATGGCTACACCTTC.

J is TRBJ2-7 and V is TRBV11-3, with 7 nucleotides matching TRBD2. In germline, CDR1 is SGHNT, CDR2 YENEEA. This CDR3 is 14 amino acids long. With V trimmed by 2 bases and J by 3 bases, 4 bases remained unmatched. In nucleotides, the CDR3 is TGTGCCAGCAGCTTAAGCCTAGCGGTCTACGAGCAGTACTTC. Protein: CASSLSLAVYEQYF.

This chain connects TRBV2 to TRBJ2-2; D unclear. The germline V and J ends were trimmed by 5 bases and 6 bases, with 13 bases remaining between them. Germline lookup yields CDR1 SNHLY and CDR2 FYNNEI. The CDR3 loop spans 14 amino acids. This chain's CDR3 is CASSLGPVAGELFF. The CDR3 nucleotides are TGTGCCAGCAGTTTAGGCCCGGTAGCCGGGGAGCTGTTTTTT.

The chain has TRBV6-6 and TRBJ1-2; D unresolved. The length of the CDR3 is 14 residues. V was clipped by 6 bases and J by 11 bases, with 22 bases between them. Germline-derived CDR1 and CDR2 are MNHNY and SVGAGI (reference sequence). The CDR3 nucleotides are TGTGCCAGCAGAGGAGGGCCTGACATCAAAGGTTACACCTTC. Protein sequence: CASRGGPDIKGYTF.

The V and J genes are TRBV7-3 and TRBJ1-5; D uncertain. Trimming took off 0 bases at V and 5 bases at J, with 5 bases between the two ends. CDR3 length: 13 residues. CDR1 is SGHTA, CDR2 FQGTGA, per germline. The chain's CDR3 is CASSLTSDQPQHF. DNA of the CDR3: TGTGCCAGCAGCTTAACGTCGGATCAGCCCCAGCATTTT. Based on the CDR3 plus reference TRBV7-3 and TRBJ1-5, the full variable domain is GAGVSQTPSNKVTEKGKYVELRCDPISGHTALYWYRQSLGQGPEFLIYFQGTGAADDSGLPNDRFFAVRPEGSVSTLKIQRTERGDSAVYLCASSLTSDQPQHFGDGTRLSIL.

DNA of the CDR3: TGTGCCAGCAGAAGGGGGGGCGTTGACTACGAGCAGTACTTC. Residues: CASRRGGVDYEQYF. The chain recombines TRBV11-2 with TRBJ2-7, with a tentative D call TRBD2 (7 bases). Germline assignment: CDR1 SGHAT and CDR2 FQNNGV. With 6 bases removed from V and 3 bases from J, the gap between germline ends came to 15 bases. This CDR3 has 14 amino acids.

This chain connects TRBV19 to TRBJ2-7; 10 positions match TRBD1. CDR3 size: 15 residues. Germline loops: CDR1 LNHDA, CDR2 SQIVND (reference sequence). The V and J ends lost 4 bases and 5 bases, in that order; junction bases with no gene match: 8. CDR3 sequence reads: CASSTPGTGVNEQYF. CDR3 nucleotide sequence: TGTGCCAGTAGTACCCCCGGGACAGGGGTTAACGAGCAGTACTTC.

There are a few counts of this clone. The chain has TRBV12-5 and TRBJ1-1; 7 nucleotides align to TRBD1. Germline CDR1 and CDR2: LGHNT and FRNRAP. CDR3 size: 15 residues. After removal of 1 base from V and 4 bases from J, the junction contained 6 bases not matched to a gene. CDR3 sequence reads: CASGLGDSPSTEAFF. The CDR3 nucleotides read TGTGCTAGTGGTTTGGGGGACAGCCCGAGCACTGAAGCTTTCTTT.

The rearrangement uses TRBV6-1 and TRBJ1-5; TRBD1 agrees at 9 bases. Per the germline V gene, CDR1 is MNHNS and CDR2 is SASEGT. Germline trimming cut 4 bases from V and 3 bases from J; bases unmatched to any gene: 4. The CDR3 contains 15 residues. CDR3 bases: TGTGCCAGCAGTGGACGGACAGGGGACAATCAGCCCCAGCATTTT. This gives the protein CASSGRTGDNQPQHF.

This rearrangement joins TRBV7-2 to TRBJ2-7; 9 bases fit TRBD2. The CDR3 loop spans 14 amino acids. Germline loops: CDR1 SGHTA, CDR2 FQGNSA. With 5 bases clipped from V and 4 bases from J, the junction kept 6 bases outside the gene matches. The CDR3 DNA is TGTGCCAGCAGCGCAGCGGGGGGCTTATACGAGCAGTACTTC. Amino acids: CASSAAGGLYEQYF.

The chain has TRBV18 and TRBJ2-5; D is perhaps TRBD1 (6 bases). Trimming shortened V by 4 bases and J by 2 bases, and 11 bases separated the two germline ends. The V gene's germline CDR1 is KGHSH and CDR2 LQKENI. The CDR3 loop spans 14 amino acids. The CDR3 loop reads CASSLGTQQETQYF. The DNA of the CDR3 is TGTGCCAGCTCACTGGGGACACAACAAGAGACCCAGTACTTC.

The chain is built from TRBV5-6 and TRBJ1-2, with D hard to call. Trimming removed 7 bases at V and 3 bases at J, with 22 bases between. The CDR3 totals 16 residues. Germline-derived CDR1 and CDR2 are SGHDT and YYEEEE. CDR3 nucleotide sequence: TGTGCCAGCCTCTTTTTACGGGGTAGGGATGACTATGGCTACACCTTC. Its translation is CASLFLRGRDDYGYTF.

This chain links TRBV11-2 with TRBJ2-7; 7 bases align to TRBD1. The CDR3 length is 16 residues. Germline lookup yields CDR1 SGHAT and CDR2 FQNNGV. V was pared by 5 bases and J by 6 bases, with 16 bases of the junction left unmatched. CDR3 in DNA: TGTGCCAGCAGCCCCTACAGGGGCAAAGTCCCGCCCGAGCAGTACTTC. Its translation is CASSPYRGKVPPEQYF.

Details on this clone: At one end, the junction sequence differs from germline, possibly due to a read error. The rearrangement joins TRBV7-7 to TRBJ2-3; possible D gene TRBD1, 7 bases. The CDR3 runs 14 residues. Per the germline V gene, CDR1 is SSHAT and CDR2 is FNYEAQ (reference sequence). In DNA form, the CDR3 reads TGTGCTAGCAGCTTAGGAGGGGGCCCAGATACGCAGTATTTT. The encoded protein is CASSLGGGPDTQYF.

The chain has TRBV29-1 and TRBJ2-7, with TRBD1 matching over 12 bases. The CDR3 is 14 residues long. Germline V gene lookup returns CDR1 SQVTM and CDR2 ANQGSEA. The trim removed 1 base at V and 6 bases at J, leaving 4 bases unmatched. The CDR3 loop is CSVEGDRGLGEQYF. The CDR3, as DNA: TGCAGCGTTGAAGGGGACAGGGGGCTGGGCGAGCAGTACTTC.

The chain is built from TRBV7-9 and TRBJ1-1; D call uncertain. Germline V gene lookup returns CDR1 SEHNR and CDR2 FQNEAQ (reference sequence). The CDR3 has 14 residues. V lost 5 bases to trimming and J lost 5 bases, with 15 bases between them. Here the CDR3 reads CASSQSRGPTEAFF. The CDR3 DNA follows: TGTGCCAGCAGCCAAAGTCGAGGACCGACTGAAGCTTTCTTT.

The genes are TRBV25-1 and TRBJ2-3, with D hard to call. Germline V gene data show CDR1 as MGHDK and CDR2 as SYGVNS. The CDR3 contains 13 residues. V lost 2 bases and J 3 bases, leaving 6 bases between the germline ends. CDR3 coding DNA: TGTGCCAGCAGTGAAATGGGTACAGATACGCAGTATTTT. Its translation is CASSEMGTDTQYF.

V gene TRBV5-1 combines with J gene TRBJ2-5; D is possibly TRBD2 (7 bases). V was trimmed by 7 bases and J by 5 bases, leaving 15 bases between them. Germline CDR1 and CDR2: SGHRS and YFSETQ. CDR3 length equals 13 residues. The CDR3 loop is CASGGASIETQYF. CDR3 DNA: TGCGCCAGCGGGGGGGCGTCGATTGAGACCCAGTACTTC.

The V and J genes are TRBV6-6 and TRBJ1-1, with no clear D. This CDR3 is built from 12 residues. Germline lookup yields CDR1 MNHNY and CDR2 SVGAGI (reference sequence). V was cut by 0 bases and J by 8 bases, with 7 bases left in between. The CDR3 DNA sequence: TGTGCCAGCAGTTACTCAGGAGAGGAAGCTTTCTTT. This gives the protein CASSYSGEEAFF.

This clone turned up a few times. The chain links TRBV5-4 to TRBJ1-2; TRBD1 agrees at 9 bases. CDR1 and CDR2 from the germline V gene are SGHNT and YYREEE (reference sequence). The junction had 9 bases not matched to a gene; V was cut back by 1 base and J by 5 bases. This CDR3 is built from 16 residues. The CDR3 bases are TGTGCCAGCAGCTTGCCGGGACAGGGAGGCAAATATGGCTACACCTTC. Translating it yields CASSLPGQGGKYGYTF.

The rearrangement joins TRBV9 to TRBJ2-1; 13 nucleotides match TRBD2. The V and J ends lost 0 bases and 0 bases, in that order; junction bases with no gene match: 3. CDR1 is SGDLS, CDR2 YYNGEE, per germline. CDR3 length: 18 residues. For the CDR3, the DNA is TGTGCCAGCAGCGTAGTAGGGACTAGCGGGGACTCCTACAATGAGCAGTTCTTC. The encoded protein is CASSVVGTSGDSYNEQFF.

The chain carries TRBV7-8 and TRBJ2-2, with D unclear. Germline CDR1 reads SGHVS; CDR2 reads FQNEAQ. This CDR3 comprises 14 residues. Trimming took 1 base from V and 5 from J, leaving 8 bases between them. The CDR3 protein is CASSLGSSTGELFF. The CDR3 DNA reads TGTGCCAGCAGCTTAGGTTCTAGTACCGGGGAGCTGTTTTTT.

As DNA, the CDR3 is TGTGCCAGTAGCCACCCCGGGGGGGGAATAAGATCCACTGAAGCTTTCTTT. Its protein product is CASSHPGGGIRSTEAFF. The rearrangement links TRBV19 to TRBJ1-1; perhaps TRBD1 as D (5 bases). Germline V gives CDR1 LNHDA, CDR2 SQIVND (reference sequence). The V gene lost 6 bases and the J gene lost 4 bases, with 24 bases spanning the gap. The CDR3 totals 17 residues.